This TCR beta chain originates from a study of molecular identifiers for immune sequencing clone quantification. General observations from the study: Identical TCR molecules that share a barcode could lead to an underestimation of highly expanded clone sizes.

Between about 20,000 and 1,100,000 sorted cells, with 10%, 30% or 50% RNA, yielded naive CD8 libraries. For naive CD8 T cells, sorting used the CD8+CD4-CCR7+CD45RA+ phenotype. This clonotype was found many times. Its matching antigen is unknown. The germline V and J ends were trimmed by 4 bases and 3 bases, with 15 bases remaining between them. The CDR3 has 15 amino acids. CDR1 is SEHNR and CDR2 is FQNEAQ in the germline V gene (reference sequence). Methods described previously, with TCR primers listed, were used for bulk TCR libraries. TCRdb re-analysed the PCR reads in MiXCR, keeping a single row per CDR3 protein. The sample lists about 640,000 distinct CDR3 sequences, 15% to 20% occurring once.

The chain uses TRBV7-9 and TRBJ1-1, with D possibly matching TRBD1 (5 bases). This receptor was taken from a human donor in good health. Some libraries in this study had Jurkat cell RNA spiked in. Sequencing was done on a sample of naive CD8+ T cells from blood, with Jurkat cell RNA spiked in. This sample's subset: FACS-sorted CD8+CD4-CCR7+CD45RA+ naive T cells. CDR3 sequence (DNA): TGTGCCAGCAGCTCCCCAGGCCAGGGTTACACTGAAGCTTTCTTT. Translated: CASSSPGQGYTEAFF.